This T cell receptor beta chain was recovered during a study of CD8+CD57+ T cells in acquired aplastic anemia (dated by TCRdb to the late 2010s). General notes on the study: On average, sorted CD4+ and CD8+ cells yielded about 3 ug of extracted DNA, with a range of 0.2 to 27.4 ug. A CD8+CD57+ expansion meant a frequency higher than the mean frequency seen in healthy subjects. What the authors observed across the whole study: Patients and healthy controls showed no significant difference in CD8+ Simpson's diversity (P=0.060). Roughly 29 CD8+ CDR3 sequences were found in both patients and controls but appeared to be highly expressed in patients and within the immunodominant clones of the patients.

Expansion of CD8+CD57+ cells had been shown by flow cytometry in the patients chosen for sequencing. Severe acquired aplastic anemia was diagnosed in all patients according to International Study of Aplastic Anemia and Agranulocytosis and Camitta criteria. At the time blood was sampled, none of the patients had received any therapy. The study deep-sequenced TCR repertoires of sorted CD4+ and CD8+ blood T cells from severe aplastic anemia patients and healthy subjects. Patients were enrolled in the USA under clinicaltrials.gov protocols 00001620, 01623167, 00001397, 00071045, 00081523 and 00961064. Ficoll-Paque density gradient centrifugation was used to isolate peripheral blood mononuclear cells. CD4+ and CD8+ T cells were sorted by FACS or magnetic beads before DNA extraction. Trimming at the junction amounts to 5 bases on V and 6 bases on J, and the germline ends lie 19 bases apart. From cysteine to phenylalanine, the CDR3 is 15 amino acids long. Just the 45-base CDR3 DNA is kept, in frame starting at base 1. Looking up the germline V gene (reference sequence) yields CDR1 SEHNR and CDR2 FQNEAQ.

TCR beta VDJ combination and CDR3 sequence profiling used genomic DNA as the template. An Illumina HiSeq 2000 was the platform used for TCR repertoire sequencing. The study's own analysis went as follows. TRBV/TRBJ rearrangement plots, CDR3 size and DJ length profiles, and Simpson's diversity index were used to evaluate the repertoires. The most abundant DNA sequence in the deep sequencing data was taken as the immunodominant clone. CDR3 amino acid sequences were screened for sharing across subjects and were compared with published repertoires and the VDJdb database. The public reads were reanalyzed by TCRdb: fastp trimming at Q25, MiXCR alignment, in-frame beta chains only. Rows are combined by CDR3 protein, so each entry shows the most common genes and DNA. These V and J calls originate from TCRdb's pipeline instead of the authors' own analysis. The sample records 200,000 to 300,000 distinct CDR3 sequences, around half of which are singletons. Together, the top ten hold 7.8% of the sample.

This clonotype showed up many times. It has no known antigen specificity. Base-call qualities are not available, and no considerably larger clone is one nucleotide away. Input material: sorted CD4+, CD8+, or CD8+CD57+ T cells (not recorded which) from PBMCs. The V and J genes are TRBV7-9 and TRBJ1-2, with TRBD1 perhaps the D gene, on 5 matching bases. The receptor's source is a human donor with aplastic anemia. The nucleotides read TGTGCCAGCAGCCGTTGGAGGGGCGGCACGGATGGCTACACCTTC. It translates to CASSRWRGGTDGYTF.